The 2 T cell receptor beta chains below all came from one sample that was sequenced in a study of T-cell memory formation after mild COVID-19. From the 5' RACE reads, TCRdb called clonotypes with MiXCR, one entry per CDR3 protein. This table has 450,000 to 700,000 distinct CDR3 sequences, roughly 18% appearing once. Sample: PBMCs or a T cell subset sorted from them (not recorded which). These receptors were collected from an adult woman who had mild COVID-19 (a few samples of this study predate the infection). Cell type and time point are not known.

This clonotype was counted a few times. This chain uses TRBV6-5 with TRBJ1-4, with D maybe TRBD1 (5 bases). This CDR3 is built from 14 residues. The V end was cut by 5 bases, the J end by 8 bases, with 15 bases between. Germline CDR1 reads MNHEY; CDR2 reads SVGAGI. CDR3 protein: CASSGLGGNEKLFF. CDR3 DNA sequence: TGTGCCAGCAGTGGGCTTGGGGGGAACGAAAAACTGTTTTTT.

This clonotype was recorded a few times. V gene TRBV10-3 combines with J gene TRBJ2-7; 7 positions match TRBD1. Germline V gene lookup returns CDR1 ENHRY and CDR2 SYGVKD. The V segment lost 6 bases and the J segment 0 bases; nucleotides outside the gene matches: 11. The CDR3 totals 16 residues. CDR3: CAIRGATGQSSYEQYF. The CDR3 bases are TGTGCCATCAGGGGGGCAACGGGACAGAGCTCCTACGAGCAGTACTTC.